Listed below are T cell receptor beta chains from one sample, sequenced in a study of T cell changes during pregnancy in multiple sclerosis. Assay used: immunoSEQ multiplex PCR; TCRdb lists only in-frame clones, some missing. The sample lists about 92,000 clones; over 80% were seen once. The sample in question was peripheral blood, obtained in the first trimester of pregnancy. These receptors originate from a female donor with multiple sclerosis, enrolled in a pregnancy study. The CDR3 runs from the conserved cysteine through the conserved F or W. A D gene is named only where the DNA matches it firmly. The size entry is marked missing in some rows and otherwise reads once, few, many or a size class.

>NA|TRBJ1-2|TRBV20-1|NA
CSAPLRNGYTF
TGCAGTGCACCGCTCAGGAATGGCTACACCTTC
>NA|TRBJ2-1|TRBV27|TRBD2
CASIRTSGSQGEQFF
TGTGCCAGCATTAGAACTAGCGGGAGTCAGGGTGAGCAGTTCTTC
>NA|TRBJ2-7|TRBV11-3|NA
CASSLDRGYEQYF
TGTGCCAGCAGCTTAGATAGGGGGTACGAGCAGTACTTC
>NA|TRBJ2-2|TRBV18|NA
CASSPGGRSPGYGGELFF
TGTGCCAGCTCACCGGGAGGAAGATCCCCAGGGTATGGCGGGGAGCTGTTTTTT
>NA|TRBJ2-7|TRBV27|TRBD2
CASSLSVAGAYEQYF
TGTGCCAGCAGTTTATCGGTAGCGGGAGCCTACGAGCAGTACTTC
>NA|TRBJ2-3|TRBV9|TRBD2
CASSAAGVSPDTQYF
TGTGCCAGCAGCGCAGCGGGAGTGTCACCAGATACGCAGTATTTT
>NA|TRBJ2-2|TRBV7-8|NA
CASSLIVTGELFF
TGTGCCAGCAGCTTAATAGTCACCGGGGAGCTGTTTTTT
>NA|TRBJ2-7|TRBV19|NA
CASSAAGGTEQYF
TGTGCCAGTAGTGCTGCAGGGGGGACCGAGCAGTACTTC
>NA|TRBJ1-1|TRBV29-1|NA
CSGLAENTEAFF
TGCAGCGGCCTTGCAGAGAACACTGAAGCTTTCTTT
>NA|TRBJ1-5|TRBV28|TRBD1
CASTYRRGGGGQPQHF
TGTGCCAGCACTTACCGGAGAGGGGGCGGTGGACAGCCCCAGCATTTT
>NA|TRBJ1-1|TRBV29-1|TRBD1
CSSGGAGRTTEAFF
TGCAGCTCAGGGGGCGCGGGGAGGACAACTGAAGCTTTCTTT
>NA|TRBJ2-7|TRBV2|NA
CASSLVYEQYF
TGTGCCAGCAGCCTCGTGTACGAGCAGTACTTC
>NA|TRBJ1-1|TRBV6-1|NA
CASSDRMNTEAFF
TGTGCCAGCAGTGACAGGATGAACACTGAAGCTTTCTTT
>once|TRBJ1-4|TRBV6-1|NA
CASRRTEFNEKLFF
TGTGCCAGCAGGAGGACAGAATTTAATGAAAAACTGTTTTTT
>NA|TRBJ2-7|TRBV5-6|TRBD1
CASTYTGTGTYEQYF
TGTGCCAGCACCTACACCGGGACAGGCACCTACGAGCAGTACTTC